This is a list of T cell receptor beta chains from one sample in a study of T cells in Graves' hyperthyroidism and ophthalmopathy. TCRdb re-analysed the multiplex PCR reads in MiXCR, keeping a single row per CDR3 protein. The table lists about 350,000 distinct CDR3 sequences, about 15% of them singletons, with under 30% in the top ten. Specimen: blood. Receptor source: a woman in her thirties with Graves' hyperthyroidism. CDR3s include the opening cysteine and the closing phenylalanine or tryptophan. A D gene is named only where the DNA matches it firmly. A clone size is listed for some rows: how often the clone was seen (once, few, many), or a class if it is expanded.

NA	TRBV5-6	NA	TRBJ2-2	TGTGCCAGCAGCTTGTTGCCTGGGGTTGACACCGGGGAGCTGTTTTTT	CASSLLPGVDTGELFF
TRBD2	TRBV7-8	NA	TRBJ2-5	TGTGCCAGCAGCTTAATAAGCGGGAGGAGATCTGGAGAGACCCAGTACTTC	CASSLISGRRSGETQYF
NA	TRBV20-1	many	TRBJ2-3	TGCAGTGCTGGAAGTAAGGGGGGGAGAGTTTCAGATACGCAGTATTTT	CSAGSKGGRVSDTQYF
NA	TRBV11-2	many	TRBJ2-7	TGTGCCAGCACCACACCCACCGGGACGTCAAGCTCCTACGAGCAGTACTTC	CASTTPTGTSSSYEQYF
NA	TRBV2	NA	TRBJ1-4	TGTGCCAGCAGTAGGGAGGGGGGCAATGAAAAACTGTTTTTT	CASSREGGNEKLFF
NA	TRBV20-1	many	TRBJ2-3	TGCAGTGCTTTACCCTGGGGTACGCAGTATTTT	CSALPWGTQYF
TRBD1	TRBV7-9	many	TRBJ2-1	TGTGCCAGCAGCCTACAGGGGCCCAATGAGCAGTTCTTC	CASSLQGPNEQFF
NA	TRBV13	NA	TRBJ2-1	TGTGCCAGCAGCTTAGCTCCCCTGCTAGGCAGGTCCAATTACAATGAGCAGTTCTTC	CASSLAPLLGRSNYNEQFF
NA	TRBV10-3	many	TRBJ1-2	TGTGCCATCAGTGAGACTACAGGATATGGCTACACCTTC	CAISETTGYGYTF
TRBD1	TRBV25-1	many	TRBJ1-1	TGTGCCAGCAATACCGGGACAGGGGCCACTGAAGCTTTCTTT	CASNTGTGATEAFF
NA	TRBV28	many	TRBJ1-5	TGTGCCACGAGGGGAAACAAGCAGCCCCAGCATTTT	CATRGNKQPQHF
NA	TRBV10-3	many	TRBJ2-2	TGTGCCATCTCTGGGGTTACGGCCGGGGAGCTGTTTTTT	CAISGVTAGELFF
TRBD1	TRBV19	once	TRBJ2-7	TGTGCCAGTAGTAAACAGGGGGCGTCAACTCTCGAGCAGTACTTC	CASSKQGASTLEQYF
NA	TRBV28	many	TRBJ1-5	TGTGCCAGCGGTTTAACAGGGCGATCCAATCAGCCCCAGCATTTT	CASGLTGRSNQPQHF
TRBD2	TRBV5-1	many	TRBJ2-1	TGCGCCAGCAGCCAGCTAGCGGGACACTACAATGAGCAGTTCTTC	CASSQLAGHYNEQFF
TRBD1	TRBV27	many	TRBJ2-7	TGTGCCAGCAGTTCAGGGACAGGGAACTACGAGCAGTACTTC	CASSSGTGNYEQYF